The 5 T cell receptor beta chains below were found in one sample sequenced in a study of TIL therapy for anti-PD-1-resistant metastatic lung cancer (dated by TCRdb to about 2021). Per the publication, the time point label means: pre-treatment sample, taken before nivolumab and TIL therapy. TCR beta CDR3 regions were amplified from genomic DNA with the immunoSEQ v3 hsTCRB kit using bias-controlled multiplex PCR. Drawn from immuneACCESS, this table holds only the in-frame rearrangements with V and J called that TCRdb kept. Clones are partly lost; checked studies trace under half to an unresolved V gene and leave the rest unexplained. The sample table records about 60,000 clones; around nine tenths of these occur just once. Just over 2.5% of the sample lies in the top ten. Here the sequenced sample was blood, taken at baseline. The receptors here all came from a person between 25 and 80 years old with non-small cell lung cancer.

The table lists this clone with a few counts. V usage is TRBV6-1 and J usage is TRBJ2-2; 8 nucleotides agree with TRBD1. V lost 4 bases, J lost 2 bases, and 6 bases stayed unmatched. In germline, CDR1 is MNHNS, CDR2 SASEGT. The CDR3 has 16 amino acids. The CDR3 loop reads CASSGQGARNTGELFF. The CDR3 coding sequence is TGTGCCAGCAGTGGGCAGGGGGCAAGAAACACCGGGGAGCTGTTTTTT.

The chain has TRBV24-1 and TRBJ2-1; possibly TRBD1 or TRBD2 for D (5 bases each). CDR3 size: 17 residues. The V gene lost 4 bases and the J gene lost 1 base, with 16 bases spanning the gap. The V gene's germline CDR1 is KGHDR and CDR2 SFDVKD. The CDR3 DNA follows: TGTGCCACCAGTGACCCGGGGTCAGGGTGGTCCTACAATGAGCAGTTCTTC. Translating it yields CATSDPGSGWSYNEQFF.

This chain connects TRBV2 to TRBJ2-1, with 9 nucleotides matching TRBD2. Losses at the gene ends were 5 bases for V and 2 bases for J; bases not matched to a gene: 4. The CDR3 is 15 amino acids. CDR1 SNHLY and CDR2 FYNNEI come from the germline V gene. CDR3 nucleotides: TGTGCCAGCAGTCGGGGACTAGCAGCCTACAATGAGCAGTTCTTC. Translating it yields CASSRGLAAYNEQFF.

V usage is TRBV18 and J usage is TRBJ1-5; 7 bases are shared with TRBD1. The trim removed 3 bases at V and 5 bases at J, leaving 13 bases unmatched. The CDR3 sequence is 17 residues long. Germline CDR1 KGHSH, CDR2 LQKENI. CDR3 DNA: TGTGCCAGCTCACCCGATTCGGGCAGGGGGTACTATCAGCCCCAGCATTTT. This encodes CASSPDSGRGYYQPQHF.

The V gene is TRBV28, the J gene TRBJ1-2; 7 bases map to TRBD1. Unmatched junction bases numbered 6, after V lost 2 bases and J lost 0 bases. Germline V gives CDR1 MDHEN, CDR2 SYDVKM. The CDR3 covers 16 residues. The CDR3 region has the DNA TGTGCCAGCAGTTTACTCTCAGGGGGACCTAACTATGGCTACACCTTC. Its protein product is CASSLLSGGPNYGYTF.